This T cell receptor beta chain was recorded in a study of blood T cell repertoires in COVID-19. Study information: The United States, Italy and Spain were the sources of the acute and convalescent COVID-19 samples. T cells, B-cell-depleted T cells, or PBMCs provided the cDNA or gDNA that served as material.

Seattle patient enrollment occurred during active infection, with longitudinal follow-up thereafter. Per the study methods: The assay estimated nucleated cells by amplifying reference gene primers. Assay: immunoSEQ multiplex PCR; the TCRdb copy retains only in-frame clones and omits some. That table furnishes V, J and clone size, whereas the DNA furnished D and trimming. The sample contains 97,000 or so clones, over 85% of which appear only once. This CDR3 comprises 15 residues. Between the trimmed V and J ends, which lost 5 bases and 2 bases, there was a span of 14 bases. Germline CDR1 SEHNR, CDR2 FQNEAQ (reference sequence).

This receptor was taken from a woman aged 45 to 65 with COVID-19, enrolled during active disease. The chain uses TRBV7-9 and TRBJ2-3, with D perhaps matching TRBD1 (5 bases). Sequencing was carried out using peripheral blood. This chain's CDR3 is CASSVKGPYTDTQYF. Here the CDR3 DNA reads TGTGCCAGCAGCGTGAAGGGGCCTTACACAGATACGCAGTATTTT.